This entry is about one TCR beta chain. This entry comes from a study of technical replicates of blood from four donors. Sequencing used immunoSEQ multiplex PCR; TCRdb keeps in-frame clones, though not all of them. The data contain tens of thousands of clones, roughly 96% of them singletons. CDR3 length: 13 residues. With V trimmed by 7 bases and J by 2 bases, 7 bases remained unmatched. CDR1 is SQVTM, CDR2 ANQGSEA, per germline. This receptor was obtained from a human donor in good health. Source material: T cells isolated from PBMCs. This chain uses TRBV29-1 with TRBJ2-7; TRBD2 agrees at 8 bases. CDR3: CSATGGEAYEQYF. CDR3 bases: TGCAGCGCAACGGGGGGGGAAGCCTACGAGCAGTACTTC.